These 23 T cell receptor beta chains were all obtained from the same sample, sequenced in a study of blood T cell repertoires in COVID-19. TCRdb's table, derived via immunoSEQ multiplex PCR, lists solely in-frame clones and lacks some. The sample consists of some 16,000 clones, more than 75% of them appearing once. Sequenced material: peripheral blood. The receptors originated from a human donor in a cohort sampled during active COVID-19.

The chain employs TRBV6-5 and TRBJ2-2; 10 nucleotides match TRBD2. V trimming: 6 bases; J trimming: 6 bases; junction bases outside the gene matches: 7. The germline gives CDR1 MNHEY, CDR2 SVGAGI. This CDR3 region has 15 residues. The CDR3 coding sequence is TGTGCCAGCAGATGGAGCGGGGGGGCGGCCGGGGAGCTGTTTTTT. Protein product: CASRWSGGAAGELFF.

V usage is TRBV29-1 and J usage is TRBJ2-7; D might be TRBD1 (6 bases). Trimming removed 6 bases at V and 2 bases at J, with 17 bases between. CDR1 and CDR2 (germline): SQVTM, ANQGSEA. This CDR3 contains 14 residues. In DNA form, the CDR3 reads TGCAGCGTCGTTCTACAGGGTCGTACCTACGAGCAGTACTTC. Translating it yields CSVVLQGRTYEQYF.

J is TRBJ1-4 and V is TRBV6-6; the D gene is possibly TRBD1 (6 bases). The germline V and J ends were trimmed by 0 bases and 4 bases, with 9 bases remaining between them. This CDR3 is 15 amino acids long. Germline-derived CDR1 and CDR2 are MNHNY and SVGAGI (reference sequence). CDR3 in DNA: TGTGCCAGCAGTTACTCGGACAGAATTAATGAAAAACTGTTTTTT. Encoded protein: CASSYSDRINEKLFF.

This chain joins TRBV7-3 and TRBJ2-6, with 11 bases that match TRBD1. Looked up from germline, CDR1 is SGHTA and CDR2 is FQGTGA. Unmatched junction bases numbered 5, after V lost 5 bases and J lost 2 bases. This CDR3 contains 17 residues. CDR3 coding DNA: TGTGCCAGCAGCCCCCCGGGACAGGGGGCTGGGGCCAACGTCCTGACTTTC. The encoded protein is CASSPPGQGAGANVLTF.

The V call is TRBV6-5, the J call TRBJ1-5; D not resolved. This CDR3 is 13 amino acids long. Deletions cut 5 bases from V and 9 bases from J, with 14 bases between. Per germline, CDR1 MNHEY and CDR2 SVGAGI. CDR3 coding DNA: TGTGCCAGCAGTACAACCCCAGATATGCCCCAGCATTTT. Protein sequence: CASSTTPDMPQHF.

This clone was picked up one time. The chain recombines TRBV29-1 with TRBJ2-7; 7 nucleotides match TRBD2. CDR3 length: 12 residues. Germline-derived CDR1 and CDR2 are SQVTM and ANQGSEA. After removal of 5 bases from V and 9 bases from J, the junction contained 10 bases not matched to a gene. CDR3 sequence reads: CSVSGLGVGQYF. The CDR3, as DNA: TGCAGCGTTTCCGGACTAGGGGTCGGGCAGTACTTC.

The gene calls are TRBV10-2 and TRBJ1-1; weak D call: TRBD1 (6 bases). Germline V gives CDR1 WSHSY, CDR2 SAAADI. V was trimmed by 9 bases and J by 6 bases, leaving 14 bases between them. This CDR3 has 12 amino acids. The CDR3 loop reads CASRRGTAEAFF. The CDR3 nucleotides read TGCGCCAGTCGCAGGGGTACTGCTGAAGCTTTCTTT.

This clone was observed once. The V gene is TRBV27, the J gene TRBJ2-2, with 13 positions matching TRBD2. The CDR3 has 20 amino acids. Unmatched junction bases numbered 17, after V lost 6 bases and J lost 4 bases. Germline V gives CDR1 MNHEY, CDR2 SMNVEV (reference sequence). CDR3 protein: CASRPRIGLAGDRGTGELFF. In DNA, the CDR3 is TGTGCCAGCAGACCCCGGATCGGACTAGCGGGGGACCGCGGCACCGGGGAGCTGTTTTTT.

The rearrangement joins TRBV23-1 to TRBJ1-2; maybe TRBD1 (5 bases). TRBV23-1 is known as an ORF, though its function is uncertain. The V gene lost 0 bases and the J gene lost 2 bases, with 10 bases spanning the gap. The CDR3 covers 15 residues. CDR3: CASSQSRDSNYGYTF. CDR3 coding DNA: TGCGCCAGCAGTCAATCCCGGGACTCAAACTATGGCTACACCTTC.

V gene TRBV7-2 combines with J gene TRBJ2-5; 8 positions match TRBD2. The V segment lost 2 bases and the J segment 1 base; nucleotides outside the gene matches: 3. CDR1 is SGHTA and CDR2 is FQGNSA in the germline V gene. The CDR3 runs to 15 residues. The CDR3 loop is CASSLTSGIQETQYF. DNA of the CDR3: TGTGCCAGCAGCTTAACTAGCGGTATCCAAGAGACCCAGTACTTC.

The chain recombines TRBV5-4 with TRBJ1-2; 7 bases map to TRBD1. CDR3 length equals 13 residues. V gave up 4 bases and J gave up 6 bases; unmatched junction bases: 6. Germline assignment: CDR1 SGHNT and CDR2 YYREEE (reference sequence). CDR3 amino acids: CASSHTGEHGYTF. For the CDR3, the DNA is TGTGCCAGCAGCCACACAGGGGAACATGGCTACACCTTC.

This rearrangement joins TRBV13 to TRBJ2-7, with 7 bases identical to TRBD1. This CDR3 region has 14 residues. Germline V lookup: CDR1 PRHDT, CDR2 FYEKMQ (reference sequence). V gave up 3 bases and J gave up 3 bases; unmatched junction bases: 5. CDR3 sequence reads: CASSFDRAGYEQYF. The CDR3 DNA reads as TGTGCCAGCAGCTTCGACAGGGCGGGCTACGAGCAGTACTTC.

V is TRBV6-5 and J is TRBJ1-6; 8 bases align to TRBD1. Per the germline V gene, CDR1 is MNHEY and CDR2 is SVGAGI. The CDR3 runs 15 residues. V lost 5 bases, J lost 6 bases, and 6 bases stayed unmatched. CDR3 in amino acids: CASSSRTGSNSPLHF. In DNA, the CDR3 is TGTGCCAGCAGTAGCAGGACAGGGTCTAATTCACCCCTCCACTTT.

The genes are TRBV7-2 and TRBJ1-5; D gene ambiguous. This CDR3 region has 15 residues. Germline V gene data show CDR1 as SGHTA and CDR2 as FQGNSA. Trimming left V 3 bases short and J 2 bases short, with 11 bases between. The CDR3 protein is CASSFQQSGNQPQHF. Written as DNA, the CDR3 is TGTGCCAGCAGCTTCCAACAGTCTGGCAATCAGCCCCAGCATTTT.

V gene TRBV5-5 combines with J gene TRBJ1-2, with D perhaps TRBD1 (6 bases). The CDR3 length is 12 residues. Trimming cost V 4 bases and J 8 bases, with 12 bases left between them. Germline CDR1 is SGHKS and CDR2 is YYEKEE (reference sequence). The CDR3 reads CASSTGTWGYTF. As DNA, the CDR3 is TGTGCCAGCAGCACCGGGACATGGGGCTACACCTTC.

The CDR3 region has the DNA TGTGCCAGTAGTCCCCGGACAGGGAGCAATCAGCCCCAGCATTTT. Translated, it gives CASSPRTGSNQPQHF. The rearrangement joins TRBV19 to TRBJ1-5; 8 positions match TRBD1. The CDR3 has 15 amino acids. The germline V gene has CDR1 LNHDA and CDR2 SQIVND (reference sequence). After removal of 5 bases from V and 1 base from J, the junction contained 4 bases not matched to a gene.

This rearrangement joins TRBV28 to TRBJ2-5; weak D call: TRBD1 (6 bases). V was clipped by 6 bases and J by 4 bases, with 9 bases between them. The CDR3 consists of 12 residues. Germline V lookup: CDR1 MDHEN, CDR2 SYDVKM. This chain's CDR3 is CASRGAGETQYF. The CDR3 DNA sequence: TGTGCCAGCAGGGGGGCGGGAGAGACCCAGTACTTC.

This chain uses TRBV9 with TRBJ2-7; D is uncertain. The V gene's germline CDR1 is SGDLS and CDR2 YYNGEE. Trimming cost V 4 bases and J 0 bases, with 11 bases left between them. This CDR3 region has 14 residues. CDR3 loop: CASSLTPGSYEQYF. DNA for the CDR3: TGTGCCAGCAGCCTTACCCCGGGCTCCTACGAGCAGTACTTC.

CDR3 DNA: TGTGCCAGCAGCCTTACAGGGTTCGTCGCTGAAGCTTTCTTT. This encodes CASSLTGFVAEAFF. The rearrangement uses TRBV6-2 or TRBV6-3 and TRBJ1-1; TRBD1 is a possible D gene (6 bases). The germline CDR1 and CDR2 sequences are MNHEY and SVGEGT. The CDR3 is made up of 14 amino acids. The germline V and J ends were trimmed by 6 bases and 6 bases, with 17 bases remaining between them.

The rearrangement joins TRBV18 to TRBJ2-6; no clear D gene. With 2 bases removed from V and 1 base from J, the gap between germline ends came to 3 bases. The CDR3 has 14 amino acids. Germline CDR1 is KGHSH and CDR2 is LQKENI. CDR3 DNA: TGTGCCAGCTCACCAATATCTGGGGCCAACGTCCTGACTTTC. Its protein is CASSPISGANVLTF.

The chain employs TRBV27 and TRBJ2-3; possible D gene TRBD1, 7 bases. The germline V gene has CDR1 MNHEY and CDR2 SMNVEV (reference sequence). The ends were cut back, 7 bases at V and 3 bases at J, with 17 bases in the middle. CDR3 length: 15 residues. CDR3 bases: TGTGCCAGCACCTTAGGAGGGGGCTGGACAGATACGCAGTATTTT. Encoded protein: CASTLGGGWTDTQYF.

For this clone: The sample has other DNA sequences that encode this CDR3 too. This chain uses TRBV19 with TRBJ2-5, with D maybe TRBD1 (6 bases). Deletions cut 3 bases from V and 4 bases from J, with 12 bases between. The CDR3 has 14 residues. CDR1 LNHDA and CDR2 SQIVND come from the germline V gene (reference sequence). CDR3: CASSMGARGETQYF. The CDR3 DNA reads TGTGCCAGTAGTATGGGGGCCCGGGGAGAGACCCAGTACTTC.

CDR3 in DNA: TGTGCCAGTAGTCTAACCCGGGACATTGAAGCTTTCTTT. It specifies CASSLTRDIEAFF. The rearrangement uses TRBV19 and TRBJ1-1; TRBD1 might be the D (6 bases). Germline V gene sequence: CDR1 LNHDA, CDR2 SQIVND (reference sequence). The CDR3 runs 13 residues. V was shortened by 5 bases and J by 7 bases, with 14 bases between the two germline ends.